This passage covers 17 T cell receptor beta chains from one sample sequenced in a study of blood T cell repertoires in COVID-19. TCRdb's table, derived via immunoSEQ multiplex PCR, lists solely in-frame clones and lacks some. This table has about 81,000 clones, 90% to 95% appearing once. Sequencing was done on a sample of peripheral blood. These receptors came from a woman aged 50 to 65 in a cohort sampled during active COVID-19.

The rearrangement uses TRBV7-3 and TRBJ1-1; perhaps TRBD1 as D (5 bases). CDR1 and CDR2 (germline): SGHTA, FQGTGA. The ends were cut back, 0 bases at V and 5 bases at J, with 13 bases in the middle. This CDR3 has 15 amino acids. CDR3 sequence: CASSLTGGVTTEAFF. The CDR3 bases are TGTGCCAGCAGCTTAACTGGGGGGGTCACAACTGAAGCTTTCTTT.

The chain joins TRBV21-1 to TRBJ1-2. TRBV21-1 is annotated as a pseudogene. The CDR3 covers 14 residues. In DNA form, the CDR3 reads TGTGCCAGCAGCAAAGGGGGACTGATCTATGGCTACACCTTC. It yields the protein CASSKGGLIYGYTF.

The chain uses TRBV9 and TRBJ2-7, with D maybe TRBD1 (6 bases). Germline CDR1 SGDLS, CDR2 YYNGEE. With 4 bases removed from V and 3 bases from J, the gap between germline ends came to 17 bases. This CDR3 spans 15 amino acids. The CDR3 bases are TGTGCCAGCAGCTTACGGGACATTGGGATCTACGAGCAGTACTTC. Protein sequence: CASSLRDIGIYEQYF.

V and J are TRBV7-3 and TRBJ2-1, with TRBD2 identical over 11 bases. Germline trimming cut 4 bases from V and 10 bases from J; bases unmatched to any gene: 9. There are 15 residues in the CDR3. From germline, CDR1 is SGHTA and CDR2 FQGTGA. Here the CDR3 DNA reads TGTGCCAGCAGCTCAGGGGGGACTAGCGGTAACGAGCAGTTCTTC. It encodes CASSSGGTSGNEQFF.

This chain uses TRBV6-6 with TRBJ1-5; TRBD1 agrees at 10 bases. The germline gives CDR1 MNHNY, CDR2 SVGAGI (reference sequence). Losses at the gene ends were 6 bases for V and 4 bases for J; bases not matched to a gene: 3. The CDR3 sequence is 14 residues long. This CDR3 is CASSPGQGNQPQHF. As DNA, the CDR3 is TGTGCCAGCAGCCCGGGACAGGGGAATCAGCCCCAGCATTTT.

This rearrangement joins TRBV19 to TRBJ2-6; D possibly corresponds to TRBD1 (5 bases). From germline, CDR1 is LNHDA and CDR2 SQIVND (reference sequence). The CDR3 runs 14 residues. Deletions cut 11 bases from V and 0 bases from J, with 11 bases between. CDR3 DNA: TGTGCCTCTGGGGCGAGCTCTGGGGCCAACGTCCTGACTTTC. Amino acid sequence: CASGASSGANVLTF.

The chain recombines TRBV6-6 with TRBJ2-5; TRBD1 aligns across 7 bases. Germline V gene lookup returns CDR1 MNHNY and CDR2 SVGAGI (reference sequence). V trimming: 5 bases; J trimming: 2 bases; junction bases outside the gene matches: 8. The CDR3 is 15 amino acids. The CDR3, as DNA: TGTGCCAGCAGTCCAGGCCAGACAGGGCAAGAGACCCAGTACTTC. Residues: CASSPGQTGQETQYF.

The chain combines TRBV21-1 with TRBJ2-1; the DNA was not used to check the table's D call, TRBD1. TRBV21-1 is marked as a pseudogene. CDR3 size: 17 residues. The CDR3 here is CASSRNFGTGFCNEQFF. In nucleotides, the CDR3 is TGTGCCAGCAGCAGAAACTTCGGGACAGGGTTTTGCAATGAGCAGTTCTTC.

This chain links TRBV7-2 with TRBJ2-2; D possibly corresponds to TRBD2 (6 bases). The CDR3 spans 16 residues. V dropped 2 bases and J dropped 1 base, with 11 bases sitting between them. Germline V gene data show CDR1 as SGHTA and CDR2 as FQGNSA. CDR3 sequence reads: CASSLTGTLNTGELFF. For the CDR3, the DNA is TGTGCCAGCAGCTTAACCGGGACTTTGAACACCGGGGAGCTGTTTTTT.

The chain uses TRBV7-9 and TRBJ1-2; no reliable D call. V was cut by 5 bases and J by 4 bases, with 11 bases left in between. Per the germline V gene, CDR1 is SEHNR and CDR2 is FQNEAQ (reference sequence). The CDR3 consists of 13 residues. CDR3 sequence reads: CASSPASGYGYTF. DNA for the CDR3: TGTGCCAGCAGCCCGGCGTCGGGCTATGGCTACACCTTC.

The chain joins TRBV3-1 (or the pseudogene TRBV3-2) to TRBJ2-7; D uncertain. The length of the CDR3 is 13 residues. The V and J ends lost 4 bases and 0 bases respectively, with 7 bases between them. From germline, CDR1 is LGHDT and CDR2 YNNKEL (reference sequence). In DNA form, the CDR3 reads TGTGCCAGCAGCCCAACGAGCTCCTACGAGCAGTACTTC. This codes for CASSPTSSYEQYF.

V and J are TRBV11-2 and TRBJ2-7; the D gene is possibly TRBD2 (5 bases). The CDR3 loop spans 15 amino acids. Trimming removed 0 bases from V and 2 bases from J, with 11 bases in between. CDR1 SGHAT and CDR2 FQNNGV come from the germline V gene. CDR3 protein: CASSLELGIPYEQYF. The CDR3 DNA follows: TGTGCCAGCAGCTTAGAACTAGGGATTCCCTACGAGCAGTACTTC.

The chain is built from TRBV6-1 and TRBJ2-7; 8 nucleotides agree with TRBD2. V shed 10 bases and J 3 bases; nucleotides not matched to a gene: 11. Germline V gene data show CDR1 as MNHNS and CDR2 as SASEGT. The CDR3 loop spans 14 amino acids. CDR3 amino acids: CATYSRGGNYEQYF. DNA of the CDR3: TGTGCCACCTATAGTCGGGGGGGAAACTACGAGCAGTACTTC.

This rearrangement joins TRBV28 to TRBJ1-2, with 9 bases matching TRBD1. CDR1 MDHEN and CDR2 SYDVKM come from the germline V gene. The CDR3 is 14 residues long. With 3 bases clipped from V and 8 bases from J, the junction kept 7 bases outside the gene matches. The CDR3 DNA reads as TGTGCCAGCAGTTTTTTTAGGACAGGGGCCGGCTACACCTTC. This encodes CASSFFRTGAGYTF.

CDR3 coding DNA: TGTGCCAGCAGCTTAACGACTAGCGGGGGGGCCAGCAATGAGCAGTTCTTC. This translates into CASSLTTSGGASNEQFF. V gene TRBV5-5 combines with J gene TRBJ2-1, with 14 bases identical to TRBD2. The V gene's germline CDR1 is SGHKS and CDR2 YYEKEE (reference sequence). The V and J ends lost 2 bases and 6 bases, in that order; junction bases with no gene match: 7. The CDR3 has 17 residues.

This clone turned up a few times. The gene calls are TRBV28 and TRBJ2-7, with 11 bases aligning to TRBD1. Trimming at V came to 6 bases and at J to 5 bases, leaving 9 bases not matched to a gene. Germline V gene sequence: CDR1 MDHEN, CDR2 SYDVKM. This CDR3 has 15 residues. CDR3 sequence: CASSLGGDRGNEQYF. The CDR3 coding sequence is TGTGCCAGCAGCCTCGGTGGGGACAGGGGGAACGAGCAGTACTTC. Full variable domain (remainder filled in from reference TRBV28 and TRBJ2-7): DVKVTQSSRYLVKRTGEKVFLECVQDMDHENMFWYRQDPGLGLRLIYFSYDVKMKEKGDIPEGYSVSREKKERFSLILESASTNQTSMYLCASSLGGDRGNEQYFGPGTRLTVT.

The chain links TRBV25-1 to TRBJ2-7; 9 bases match TRBD2. The CDR3 consists of 13 residues. With 6 bases clipped from V and 0 bases from J, the junction kept 0 bases outside the gene matches. CDR1 is MGHDK and CDR2 is SYGVNS in the germline V gene. This chain's CDR3 is CASRAGGSYEQYF. Written as DNA, the CDR3 is TGTGCCAGCAGAGCGGGAGGCTCCTACGAGCAGTACTTC.